This is a list of T cell receptor beta chains from one sample in a study of breast tumors, draining lymph nodes, adjacent tissues. TCRdb called the multiplex PCR reads again in MiXCR, with one record for every CDR3 protein. The table includes 70,000 to 85,000 distinct CDR3 sequences, roughly 19% detected once. Sequencing was carried out using axillary lymph node tissue. Every receptor here comes from a female donor with breast cancer. Some clones in this sample may be carry-over from other donors' samples. Each CDR3 is given with its conserved first and last residue. The D gene is left open where the match is weak. Clone size is shown for a subset of rows, as once, few, many or a class of expanded clone.

NA	TRBV6-5	many	TRBJ2-3	TGTGCCAGCAGCCTGGACGGGGTAGATACGCAGTATTTT	CASSLDGVDTQYF
NA	TRBV6-6	NA	TRBJ1-1	TGTGCCAGCAGTCCGAACCGGAACACTGAAGCTTTCTTT	CASSPNRNTEAFF
NA	TRBV7-9	many	TRBJ2-2	TGTGCCAGCAGCTTAGACGGGGGAACCGGGGAGCTGTTTTTT	CASSLDGGTGELFF
TRBD1	TRBV3-1	NA	TRBJ1-4	TGTGCCAGCTCCCGGGACAGGGTTAATGAAAAACTGTTTTTT	CASSRDRVNEKLFF
NA	TRBV28	few	TRBJ1-4	TGTGCCAGCAGTTTAGGAGGGGCGCGTGAAAAACTGTTTTTT	CASSLGGAREKLFF
NA	TRBV20-1	many	TRBJ1-6	TGCAGTGCTAGATGGGCGCAACGGGGGCTTAATTCACCCCTCCACTTT	CSARWAQRGLNSPLHF
NA	TRBV6-2/TRBV6-3	many	TRBJ2-3	TGTGCCAGCAGTTACTCGGACCGACTCCCCACAGATACGCAGTATTTT	CASSYSDRLPTDTQYF
NA	TRBV20-1	many	TRBJ1-6	TGCAGTGCTAGAGATCATCAGAGGCGGAATTCACCCCTCCACTTT	CSARDHQRRNSPLHF
NA	TRBV5-1	NA	TRBJ2-6	TGCGCCAGCAGCTTGGGGACTGGGGCCAACGTCCTGACTTTC	CASSLGTGANVLTF
NA	TRBV28	few	TRBJ1-2	TGTGCCAGCAGTTCTAATCTAGCAGGCTACACCTTC	CASSSNLAGYTF
NA	TRBV19	many	TRBJ2-1	TGTGCCAGTAGGGCCGCAGACGGGTACAATGAGCAGTTCTTC	CASRAADGYNEQFF
TRBD1	TRBV29-1	many	TRBJ2-7	TGCAGCGTTCGGGACAGGGGGCCCTCCTACGAGCAGTACTTC	CSVRDRGPSYEQYF
NA	TRBV7-9	many	TRBJ2-7	TGTGCCAGCAGCTTAGCTGGCTTACAGTACGAGCAGTACTTC	CASSLAGLQYEQYF
TRBD1	TRBV20-1	NA	TRBJ1-5	TGCAGTGCCCCCCGCTTGCCGGGACAGGGGATTAATCAGCCCCAGCGTTTT	CSAPRLPGQGINQPQRF
NA	TRBV27	many	TRBJ2-2	TGTGCCAGCACGGACGGAGCGAACACCGGGGAGCTGTTTTTT	CASTDGANTGELFF
NA	TRBV7-9	many	TRBJ2-3	TGTGCCAGCAGCCTATGGTTGGGGACCGTCACAGATACGCAGTATTTT	CASSLWLGTVTDTQYF
TRBD1	TRBV5-1	NA	TRBJ1-1	TGCGCCAGCAGCACGACAGGGGCTTACACTGAAGCTTTCTTT	CASSTTGAYTEAFF
NA	TRBV4-3	many	TRBJ1-2	TGCGCCAGCAGCCAAGATAGTTTCACTAACTATGGCTACACCTTC	CASSQDSFTNYGYTF
NA	TRBV6-2/TRBV6-3	many	TRBJ1-4	TGTGCCAGCAGTTACGCAGGGGTCAAACTGTTTTTT	CASSYAGVKLFF
TRBD2	TRBV5-1	many	TRBJ2-1	TGCGCCAGCAGCGCCGTCGGGGGGGGCAATGAGCAGTTCTTC	CASSAVGGGNEQFF
NA	TRBV28	NA	TRBJ1-2	TGTGCCAGCAGGAGGGGGTCGGGGGGCTACGCCTTC	CASRRGSGGYAF
TRBD2	TRBV7-8	many	TRBJ2-3	TGTGCCAGCAGCCTCCGGACTAGCGGGAGGGCCTCAGATACGCAGTATTTT	CASSLRTSGRASDTQYF
TRBD1	TRBV11-2	few	TRBJ1-5	TGTGCCAGCAGCTTAGATGGGACAGGGGCCAATCAGCCCCAGCATTTT	CASSLDGTGANQPQHF
TRBD2	TRBV28	NA	TRBJ2-2	TGTGCCAGCAGTTTAGTAGCGGGAGCCGGGGAGCTGTTTTTT	CASSLVAGAGELFF
NA	TRBV6-1	many	TRBJ1-6	TGTGCCAGCAGTGAAGTTCCGGGGGGCTCACCCCTCCACTTT	CASSEVPGGSPLHF
TRBD1	TRBV5-5	many	TRBJ2-7	TGTGCCAGCAGCCCGGGACAGGGGATAGGGCAGTACTTC	CASSPGQGIGQYF
NA	TRBV19	many	TRBJ1-6	TGTGCCAGTAGTGCCACAGGGTGGCCGCATAATTCACCCCTCCACTTT	CASSATGWPHNSPLHF
TRBD2	TRBV6-1	many	TRBJ2-1	TGTGCCAGCAGGAAACTAGCGGGAGGATACAATGAGCAGTTCTTC	CASRKLAGGYNEQFF
NA	TRBV3-1	few	TRBJ2-2	TGTGCCAGCAGCCAAGGGCACAGCGCGACGAACACCGGGGAGCTGTTTTTT	CASSQGHSATNTGELFF
TRBD1	TRBV20-1	NA	TRBJ1-1	TGCAGTGCTGGACGACAGGGTCTTATGAACACTGAAGCTTTCTTT	CSAGRQGLMNTEAFF
NA	TRBV11-2	many	TRBJ2-1	TGTGCCAGCAGCTCCGTTCGAGTGGCCTACAATGAGCAGTTCTTC	CASSSVRVAYNEQFF
TRBD2	TRBV9	NA	TRBJ2-2	TGTGCCAGCAGCCCGCTAGCGGGAACAAAGACCGGGGAGCTGTTTTTT	CASSPLAGTKTGELFF
TRBD1	TRBV28	many	TRBJ2-7	TGTGCCAGCAGTTTCCCACAGGGGGTCACCTACGAGCAGTACTTC	CASSFPQGVTYEQYF
TRBD1	TRBV5-8	many	TRBJ2-7	TGTGCCAGCAACAGGGGACAGGGGACCTCCTACGAGCAGTACTTC	CASNRGQGTSYEQYF
TRBD2	TRBV20-1	many	TRBJ2-7	TGCAGTGCTTTCGGACCAGGCCGGGGGGTTTACGAGCAGTACTTC	CSAFGPGRGVYEQYF
NA	TRBV7-8	many	TRBJ2-3	TGTGCCAGCAGCTCCACTAGCAGTCTCACAGATACGCAGTATTTT	CASSSTSSLTDTQYF
NA	TRBV4-1	many	TRBJ2-3	TGCGCCAGCAGCCAAGACGGGGGGCGCCCTAGCACAGATACGCAGTATTTT	CASSQDGGRPSTDTQYF
NA	TRBV9	many	TRBJ2-5	TGTGCCAGCAGCGTCCTGGGGAAGTACCAAGAGACCCAGTACTTC	CASSVLGKYQETQYF
NA	TRBV20-1	many	TRBJ1-3	TGCAGTGCTAGAAAATTGTCGGAGCCAGGAAACACCATATATTTT	CSARKLSEPGNTIYF
NA	TRBV3-1	NA	TRBJ2-5	TGTGCCAGCAGCCAAGGGGTCGGGAGAAGGGGAGAGACCCAGTACTTC	CASSQGVGRRGETQYF
TRBD1	TRBV20-1	many	TRBJ2-5	TGCAGTGCTAGAACAGGGGCGCGAGAGACCCAGTACTTC	CSARTGARETQYF
TRBD2	TRBV7-9	many	TRBJ2-5	TGTGCCAGCAGCTTAGGGTCGGGGGGTGGGGCAGATCAAGAGACCCAGTACTTC	CASSLGSGGGADQETQYF
TRBD2	TRBV20-1	many	TRBJ2-3	TGCAGTGCTCCCGGGACTAGCGGGACAACCCGGCGGGAGTATTTT	CSAPGTSGTTRREYF
NA	TRBV7-6	many	TRBJ2-3	TGTGCCAGCAGCTTGGGCTGGGGAGCGGGCCTGGATACGCAGTATTTT	CASSLGWGAGLDTQYF
NA	TRBV6-5	few	TRBJ2-4	TGTGCCAGCAGTTCGTCGAGGGGGGCCCGAAACATTCAGTACTTC	CASSSSRGARNIQYF
NA	TRBV20-1	medium-sized	TRBJ2-1	TGCAGTGCTAGAGATAGTCCCATCAATGAGCAGTTCTTC	CSARDSPINEQFF
TRBD2	TRBV20-1	many	TRBJ2-1	TGCAGTGCTCCAACACCTAGCGGGAGGGACTACAATGAGCAGTTCTTC	CSAPTPSGRDYNEQFF
TRBD2	TRBV7-9	many	TRBJ2-1	TGTGCCAGCAGCCCCCCAGTTGGTAGCGGGAGGAATGAGCAGTTCTTC	CASSPPVGSGRNEQFF
NA	TRBV27	NA	TRBJ2-5	TGTGCCAGCAGTCCGTCGTCGGGGTCCAGGGCCCAGTACTTC	CASSPSSGSRAQYF
NA	TRBV12-3/TRBV12-4	many	TRBJ2-2	TGTGCCAGCACCACCAAGACAGGCACCGGGGAGCTGTTTTTT	CASTTKTGTGELFF
NA	TRBV2	many	TRBJ1-4	TGTGCCAGCAGCCGGACAGAAGAAAAACTGTTTTTT	CASSRTEEKLFF
TRBD2	TRBV3-1	NA	TRBJ2-2	TGTGCCAGCAGCGCACTAGCGGGAGCGGTCGGGGAGCTGTTTTTT	CASSALAGAVGELFF
NA	TRBV28	NA	TRBJ1-2	TGTGCCAGCAGTTTCAGGATCAGAAACTATGGCTACACCTTC	CASSFRIRNYGYTF
TRBD1	TRBV13	few	TRBJ2-3	TGTGCCAGCAGCTTAAGTCGACAGGGGTCAGATACGCAGTATTTT	CASSLSRQGSDTQYF
NA	TRBV10-3	many	TRBJ2-2	TGTGCCATCAGTGAGTCCCTAGGAGAAAGAAACACCGGGGAGCTGTTTTTT	CAISESLGERNTGELFF